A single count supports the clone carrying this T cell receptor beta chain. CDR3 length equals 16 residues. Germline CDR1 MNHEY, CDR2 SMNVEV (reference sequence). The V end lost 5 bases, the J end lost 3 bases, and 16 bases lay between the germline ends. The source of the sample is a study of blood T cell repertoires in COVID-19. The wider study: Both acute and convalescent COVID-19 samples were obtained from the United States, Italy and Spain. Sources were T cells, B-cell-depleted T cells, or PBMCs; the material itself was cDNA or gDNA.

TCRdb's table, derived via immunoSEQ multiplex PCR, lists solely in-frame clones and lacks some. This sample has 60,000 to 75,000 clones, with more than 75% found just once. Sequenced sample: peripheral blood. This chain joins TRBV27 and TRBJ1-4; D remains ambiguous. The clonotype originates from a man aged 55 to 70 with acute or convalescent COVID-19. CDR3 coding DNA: TGTGCCAGCAGTCGTAACCAGGCATACTCTAATGAAAAACTGTTTTTT. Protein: CASSRNQAYSNEKLFF. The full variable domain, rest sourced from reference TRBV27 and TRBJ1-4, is EAQVTQNPRYLITVTGKKLTVTCSQNMNHEYMSWYRQDPGLGLRQIYYSMNVEVTDKGDVPEGYKVSRKEKRNFPLILESPSPNQTSLYFCASSRNQAYSNEKLFFGSGTQLSVL.